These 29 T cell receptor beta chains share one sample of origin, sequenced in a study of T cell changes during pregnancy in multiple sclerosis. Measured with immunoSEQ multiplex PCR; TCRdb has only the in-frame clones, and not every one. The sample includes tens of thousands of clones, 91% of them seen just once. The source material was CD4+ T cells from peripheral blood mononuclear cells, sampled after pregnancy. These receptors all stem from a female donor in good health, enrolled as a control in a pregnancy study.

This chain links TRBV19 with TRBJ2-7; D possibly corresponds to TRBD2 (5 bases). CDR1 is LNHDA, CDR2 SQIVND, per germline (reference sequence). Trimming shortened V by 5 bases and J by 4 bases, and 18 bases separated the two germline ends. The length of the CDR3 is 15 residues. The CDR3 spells CASSSTGSRHYEQYF. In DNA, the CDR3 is TGTGCCAGTAGTTCGACGGGGAGTCGACATTACGAGCAGTACTTC. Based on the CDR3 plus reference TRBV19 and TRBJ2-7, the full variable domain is DGGITQSPKYLFRKEGQNVTLSCEQNLNHDAMYWYRQDPGQGLRLIYYSQIVNDFQKGDIAEGYSVSREKKESFPLTVTSAQKNPTAFYLCASSSTGSRHYEQYFGPGTRLTVT.

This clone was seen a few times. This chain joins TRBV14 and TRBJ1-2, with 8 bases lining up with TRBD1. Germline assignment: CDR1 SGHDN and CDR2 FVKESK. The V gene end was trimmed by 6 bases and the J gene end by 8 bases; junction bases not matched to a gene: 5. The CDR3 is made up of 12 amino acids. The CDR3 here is CASSRTGIGYTF. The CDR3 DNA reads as TGTGCCAGCAGTCGGACAGGGATCGGCTACACCTTC. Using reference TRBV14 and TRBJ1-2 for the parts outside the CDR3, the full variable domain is EAGVTQFPSHSVIEKGQTVTLRCDPISGHDNLYWYRRVMGKEIKFLLHFVKESKQDESGMPNNRFLAERTGGTYSTLKVQPAELEDSGVYFCASSRTGIGYTFGSGTRLTVV.

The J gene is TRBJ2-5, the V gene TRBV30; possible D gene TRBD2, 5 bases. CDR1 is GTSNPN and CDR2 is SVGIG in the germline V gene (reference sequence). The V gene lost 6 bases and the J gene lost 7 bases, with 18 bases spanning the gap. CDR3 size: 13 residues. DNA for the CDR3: TGTGCCTGCGGACTCGGCACGGTCGGGACCCAGTACTTC. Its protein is CACGLGTVGTQYF.

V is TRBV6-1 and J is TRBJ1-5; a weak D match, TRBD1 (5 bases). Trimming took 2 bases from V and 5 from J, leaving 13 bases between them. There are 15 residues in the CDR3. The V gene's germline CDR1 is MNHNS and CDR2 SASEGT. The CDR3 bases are TGTGCCAGCAGTGAACCGGTCTCGGGGGATCAGCCCCAGCATTTT. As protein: CASSEPVSGDQPQHF.

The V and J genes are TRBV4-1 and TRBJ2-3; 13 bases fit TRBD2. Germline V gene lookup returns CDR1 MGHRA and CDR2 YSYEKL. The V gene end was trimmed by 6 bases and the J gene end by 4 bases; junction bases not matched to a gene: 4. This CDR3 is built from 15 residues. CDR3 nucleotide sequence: TGCGCCAGCAGGAGACTAGCGGGAGGCCCAGATACGCAGTATTTT. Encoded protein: CASRRLAGGPDTQYF.

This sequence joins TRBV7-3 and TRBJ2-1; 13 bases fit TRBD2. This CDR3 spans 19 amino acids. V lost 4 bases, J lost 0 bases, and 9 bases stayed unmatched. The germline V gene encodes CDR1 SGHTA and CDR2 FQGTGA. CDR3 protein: CASSSRTSGRSFSYNEQFF. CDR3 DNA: TGTGCCAGCAGCTCCCGGACTAGCGGGAGATCATTCTCCTACAATGAGCAGTTCTTC.

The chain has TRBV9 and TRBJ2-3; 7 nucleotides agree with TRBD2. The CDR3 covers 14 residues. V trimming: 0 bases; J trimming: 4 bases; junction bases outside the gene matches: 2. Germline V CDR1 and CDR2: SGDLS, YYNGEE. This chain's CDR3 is CASSVGREPDTQYF. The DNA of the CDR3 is TGTGCCAGCAGCGTAGGGCGGGAGCCAGATACGCAGTATTTT.

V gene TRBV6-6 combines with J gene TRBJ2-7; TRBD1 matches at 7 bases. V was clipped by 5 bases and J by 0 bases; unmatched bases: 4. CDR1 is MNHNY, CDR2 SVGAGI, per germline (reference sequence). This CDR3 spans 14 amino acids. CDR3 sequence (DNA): TGTGCCAGCAGTCCGGGACAGAGCTCCTACGAGCAGTACTTC. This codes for CASSPGQSSYEQYF.

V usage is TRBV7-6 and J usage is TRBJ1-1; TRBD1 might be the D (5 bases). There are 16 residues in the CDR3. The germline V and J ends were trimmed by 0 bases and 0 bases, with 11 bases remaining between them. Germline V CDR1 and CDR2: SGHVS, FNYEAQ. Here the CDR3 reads CASSLAGRGVNTEAFF. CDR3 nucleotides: TGTGCCAGCAGCTTAGCGGGAAGGGGCGTGAACACTGAAGCTTTCTTT.

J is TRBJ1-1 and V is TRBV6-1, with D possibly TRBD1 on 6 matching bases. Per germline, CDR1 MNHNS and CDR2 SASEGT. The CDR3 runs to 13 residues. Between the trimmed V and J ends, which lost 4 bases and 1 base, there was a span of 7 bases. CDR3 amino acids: CASSVDRNTEAFF. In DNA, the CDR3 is TGTGCCAGCAGTGTGGACAGGAACACTGAAGCTTTCTTT.

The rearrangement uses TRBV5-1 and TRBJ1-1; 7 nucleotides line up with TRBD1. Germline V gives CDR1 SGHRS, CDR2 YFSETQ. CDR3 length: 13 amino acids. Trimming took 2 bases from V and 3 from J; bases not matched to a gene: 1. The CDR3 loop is CASSLQGHTEAFF. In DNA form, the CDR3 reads TGCGCCAGCAGCTTACAGGGGCACACTGAAGCTTTCTTT.

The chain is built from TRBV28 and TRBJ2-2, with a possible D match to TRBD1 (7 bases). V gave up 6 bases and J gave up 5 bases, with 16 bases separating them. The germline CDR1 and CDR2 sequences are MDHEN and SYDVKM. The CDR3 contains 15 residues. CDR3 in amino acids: CASSLPAGGTGELFF. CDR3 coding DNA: TGTGCCAGCAGCCTCCCCGCAGGGGGGACCGGGGAGCTGTTTTTT.

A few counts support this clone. CDR3 nucleotide sequence: TGTGCCAGCAGGAGACAGGGGGCCACCGGGGAGCTGTTTTTT. This gives the protein CASRRQGATGELFF. The chain employs TRBV28 and TRBJ2-2; 10 bases are a match to TRBD1. V was pared by 6 bases and J by 4 bases, with 2 bases of the junction left unmatched. Germline values: CDR1 MDHEN, CDR2 SYDVKM. The CDR3 consists of 14 residues.

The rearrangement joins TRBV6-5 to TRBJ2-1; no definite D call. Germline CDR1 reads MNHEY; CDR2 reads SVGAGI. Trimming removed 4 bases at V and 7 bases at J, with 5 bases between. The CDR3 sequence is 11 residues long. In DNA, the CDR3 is TGTGCCAGCAGTTGGGCGAATGAGCAGTTCTTC. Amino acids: CASSWANEQFF.

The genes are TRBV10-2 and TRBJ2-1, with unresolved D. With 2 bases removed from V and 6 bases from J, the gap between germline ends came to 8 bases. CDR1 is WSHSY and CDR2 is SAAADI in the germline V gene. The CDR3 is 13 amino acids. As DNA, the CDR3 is TGCGCCAGCAGTGAGGGCAGATTCAATGAGCAGTTCTTC. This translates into CASSEGRFNEQFF.

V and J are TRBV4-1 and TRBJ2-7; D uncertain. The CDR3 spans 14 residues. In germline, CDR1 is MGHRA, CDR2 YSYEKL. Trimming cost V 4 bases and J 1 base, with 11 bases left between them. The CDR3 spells CASSPLDGSYEQYF. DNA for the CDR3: TGCGCCAGCAGCCCATTAGACGGGTCCTACGAGCAGTACTTC.

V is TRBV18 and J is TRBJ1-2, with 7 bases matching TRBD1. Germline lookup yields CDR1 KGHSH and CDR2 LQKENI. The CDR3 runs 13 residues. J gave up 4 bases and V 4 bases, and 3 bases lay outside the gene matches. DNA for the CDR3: TGTGCCAGCTCACTTGGGACAGCCTATGGCTACACCTTC. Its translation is CASSLGTAYGYTF.

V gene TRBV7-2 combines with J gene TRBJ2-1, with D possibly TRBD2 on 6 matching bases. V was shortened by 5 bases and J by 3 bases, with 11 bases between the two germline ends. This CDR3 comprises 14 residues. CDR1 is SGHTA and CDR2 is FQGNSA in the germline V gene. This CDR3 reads CASSPGSFYNEQFF. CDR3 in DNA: TGTGCCAGCAGCCCCGGGAGTTTCTACAATGAGCAGTTCTTC.

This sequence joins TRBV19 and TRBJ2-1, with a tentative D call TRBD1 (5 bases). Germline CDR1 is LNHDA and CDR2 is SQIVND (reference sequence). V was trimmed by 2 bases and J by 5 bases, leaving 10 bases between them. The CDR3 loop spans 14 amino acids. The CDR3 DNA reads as TGTGCCAGTAGTATAATCCAGGGCGACAATGAGCAGTTCTTC. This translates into CASSIIQGDNEQFF.

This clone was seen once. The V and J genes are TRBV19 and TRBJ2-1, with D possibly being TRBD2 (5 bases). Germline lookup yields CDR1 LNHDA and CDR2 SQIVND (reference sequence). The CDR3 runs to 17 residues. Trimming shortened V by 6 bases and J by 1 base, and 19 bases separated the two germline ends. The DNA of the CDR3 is TGTGCCAGTAGCCTTGGCGGGTCCATTTTATCCTACAATGAGCAGTTCTTC. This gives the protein CASSLGGSILSYNEQFF.

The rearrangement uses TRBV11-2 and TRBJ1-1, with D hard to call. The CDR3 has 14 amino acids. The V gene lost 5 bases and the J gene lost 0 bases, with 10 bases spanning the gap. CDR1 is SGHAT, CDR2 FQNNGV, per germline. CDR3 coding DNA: TGTGCCAGCAGCCCCAAGAGATTGAACACTGAAGCTTTCTTT. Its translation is CASSPKRLNTEAFF.

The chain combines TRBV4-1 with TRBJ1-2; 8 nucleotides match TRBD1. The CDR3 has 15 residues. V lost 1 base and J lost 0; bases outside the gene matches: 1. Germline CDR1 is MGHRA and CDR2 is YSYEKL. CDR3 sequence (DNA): TGCGCCAGCAGCCAAGGGGGACAGGCTAACTATGGCTACACCTTC. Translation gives CASSQGGQANYGYTF.

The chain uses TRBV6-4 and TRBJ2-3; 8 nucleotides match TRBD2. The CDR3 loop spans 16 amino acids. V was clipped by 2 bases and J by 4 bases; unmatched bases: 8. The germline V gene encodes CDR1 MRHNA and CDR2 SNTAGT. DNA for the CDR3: TGTGCCAGCAGTGACATTGGCGGGAGGACCGCAGATACGCAGTATTTT. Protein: CASSDIGGRTADTQYF.

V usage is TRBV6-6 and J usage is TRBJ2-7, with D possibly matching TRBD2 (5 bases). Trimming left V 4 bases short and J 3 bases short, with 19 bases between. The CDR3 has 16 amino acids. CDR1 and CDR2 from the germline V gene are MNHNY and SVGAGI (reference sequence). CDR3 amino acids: CASSSSPRVGGYEQYF. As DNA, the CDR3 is TGTGCCAGCAGTTCTAGCCCACGGGTTGGAGGCTACGAGCAGTACTTC.

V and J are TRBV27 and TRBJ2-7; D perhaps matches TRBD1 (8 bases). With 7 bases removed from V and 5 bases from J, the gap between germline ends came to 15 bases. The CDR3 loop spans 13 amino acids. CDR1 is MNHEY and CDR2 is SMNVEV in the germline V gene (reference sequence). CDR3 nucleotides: TGTGCCAGCACGACAGGGGCGGGGGACGAGCAGTACTTC. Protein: CASTTGAGDEQYF.

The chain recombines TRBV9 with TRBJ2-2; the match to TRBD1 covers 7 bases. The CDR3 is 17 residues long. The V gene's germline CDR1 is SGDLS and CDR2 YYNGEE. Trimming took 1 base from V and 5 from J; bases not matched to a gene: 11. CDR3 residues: CASSVRGGSAETGELFF. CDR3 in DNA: TGTGCCAGCAGCGTAAGAGGGGGCTCTGCGGAGACCGGGGAGCTGTTTTTT.

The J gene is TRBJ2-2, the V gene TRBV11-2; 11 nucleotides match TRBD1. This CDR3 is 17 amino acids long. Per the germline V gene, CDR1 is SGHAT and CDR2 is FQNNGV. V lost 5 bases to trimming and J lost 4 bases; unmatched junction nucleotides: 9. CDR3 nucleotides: TGTGCCAGCAGCCTCCGGGACAGGGGGATGGGCACCGGGGAGCTGTTTTTT. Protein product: CASSLRDRGMGTGELFF.

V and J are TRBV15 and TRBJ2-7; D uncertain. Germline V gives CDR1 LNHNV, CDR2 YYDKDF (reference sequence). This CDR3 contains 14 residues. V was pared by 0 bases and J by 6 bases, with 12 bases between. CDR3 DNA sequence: TGTGCCACCAGCAGAGACCGGGTGACGGGCGAGCAGTACTTC. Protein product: CATSRDRVTGEQYF. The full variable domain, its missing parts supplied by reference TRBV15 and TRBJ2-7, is DAMVIQNPRYQVTQFGKPVTLSCSQTLNHNVMYWYQQKSSQAPKLLFHYYDKDFNNEADTPDNFQSRRPNTSFCFLDIRSPGLGDTAMYLCATSRDRVTGEQYFGPGTRLTVT.

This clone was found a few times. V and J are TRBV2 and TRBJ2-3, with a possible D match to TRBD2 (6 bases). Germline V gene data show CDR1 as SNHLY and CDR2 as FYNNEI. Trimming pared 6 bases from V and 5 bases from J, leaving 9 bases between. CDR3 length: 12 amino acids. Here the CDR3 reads CASRAGIDTQYF. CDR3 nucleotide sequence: TGTGCCAGCAGAGCGGGTATAGATACGCAGTATTTT.